The TCR beta chain under discussion was sequenced for a study of CD8+CD57+ T cells in acquired aplastic anemia (dated by TCRdb to between 2017 and 2018). Looking at the study overall: Extracted DNA from sorted CD4+ and CD8+ cells averaged around 3.4 ug, ranging from roughly 0.2 to 30 ug.

General findings and caveats noted by the study authors: Patients and healthy controls showed no significant difference in CD8+ Simpson's diversity (P=0.060). Around 30 CD8+ CDR3 sequences were shared between patients and controls but appeared highly expressed in patients and within their immunodominant clones.

This clonotype was detected a few times. This clone's antigen is unknown. Per-nucleotide qualities are absent, and no much larger clonotype sits a single base away. Genomic DNA was used as template for profiling of TCR beta VDJ combinations and CDR3 sequences. An Illumina HiSeq 2000 was used for TCR repertoire sequencing. The original pipeline was this. Repertoire assessment relied on Simpson's diversity index, CDR3 size and DJ length profiles, and TRBV/TRBJ rearrangement plots. The most abundant DNA sequence in the deep sequencing data was taken as the immunodominant clone. CDR3 amino acid sequences were checked for sharing across subjects and were also compared against the VDJdb database and published repertoires. TCRdb reprocessing: public reads trimmed at Q25 with fastp, clones called with MiXCR, in-frame beta chains kept. Each CDR3 protein gets just one entry, which takes the most common genes and DNA from the rows behind it. In this record, the V and J calls reflect TCRdb's handling and not the investigators' own analysis. The sample has under 200,000 distinct CDR3 sequences on record, less than 65% of them singletons. 35% to 55% of the sample comes from the top ten.

TCR repertoires of sorted CD4+ and CD8+ blood T cells from severe aplastic anemia patients and healthy subjects were deep-sequenced in the study. Ficoll-Paque density gradient centrifugation was used to isolate peripheral blood mononuclear cells. Before DNA extraction, CD4+ and CD8+ T cells were sorted with FACS or magnetic beads. Reading from cysteine to phenylalanine, the CDR3 counts 13 amino acids. Of all the DNA, just the CDR3 is kept, 39 bases in frame from base 1. V drops 12 bases and J drops 2 bases, leaving 14 bases in between. CDR1 and CDR2 are drawn from the germline V gene: KGHDR, SFDVKD. This chain is built from TRBV24-1 and TRBJ2-3; the D gene may be TRBD1 or TRBD2, since each aligns over 5 bases. This TCR derives from a human donor with severe aplastic anemia or a healthy control (not recorded which). The sample consisted of sorted CD4+, CD8+, or CD8+CD57+ T cells (not recorded which) from PBMCs. The CDR3 has the sequence CAVRGSLTDTQYF. The DNA sequence is as follows: TGTGCCGTCCGGGGCAGCCTCACAGATACGCAGTATTTT.